Sequencing of this T cell receptor beta chain was carried out in a study of monozygotic twins with inflammatory bowel disease. General study findings and limits: Possibly reflecting limited power, no difference in repertoire similarity was found between concordant and discordant twins. Relative clonotype sharing with others was diminished in IBD patients versus healthy twins, particularly with disease activity.

The CDR3 runs to 14 residues. Germline CDR1 reads MDHEN; CDR2 reads SYDVKM. TCRdb processed the 5' RACE reads again and assigns one entry to each CDR3 protein, with no DNA. Its listing shows 140,000 to 150,000 distinct CDR3 sequences. In the case of this clonotype: Its cognate antigen is unknown.

The template was total RNA from whole blood, with no T cell sorting. This chain joins TRBV28 and TRBJ2-5. Sequencing was carried out using blood. This receptor was obtained from a human donor with ulcerative colitis or Crohn's disease, or a healthy co-twin of an affected twin (not recorded which). This CDR3 reads CASANGVLTETQYF.